The subject of this entry is one T cell receptor beta chain. Its antigen remains unidentified. These data are taken from a study of T cells in Graves' hyperthyroidism and ophthalmopathy. Amplified TCR beta CDR3 regions came from RNA transcripts. Initially, a first-round RT-PCR of the TCR CDR3 employed the HTBI primer set. Via MiXCR, TCRdb re-called the multiplex PCR reads, giving one row per CDR3 protein. This sample has 300,000 to 400,000 distinct CDR3 sequences, with approximately 13% found just once. The PBMCs were taken from less than 11 ml of fresh peripheral blood. Study results and limitations: Ophthalmopathy, as predicted by the model, came a median about six months after the prediction. Stable hyperthyroidism was separated from ophthalmopathy by a model based on 13 V-J features.

In germline, CDR1 is DFQATT, CDR2 SNEGSKA (reference sequence). The CDR3 spans 14 residues. Trimming shortened V by 3 bases and J by 2 bases, and 14 bases separated the two germline ends. The specimen sequenced was blood. This rearrangement joins TRBV20-1 to TRBJ2-7; D is unresolved. The origin of this receptor is a woman aged 25 to 39 with Graves' hyperthyroidism. CDR3 bases: TGCAGTGCTAGTGTGGTCGGCGATACCTACGAGCAGTACTTC. As protein: CSASVVGDTYEQYF.